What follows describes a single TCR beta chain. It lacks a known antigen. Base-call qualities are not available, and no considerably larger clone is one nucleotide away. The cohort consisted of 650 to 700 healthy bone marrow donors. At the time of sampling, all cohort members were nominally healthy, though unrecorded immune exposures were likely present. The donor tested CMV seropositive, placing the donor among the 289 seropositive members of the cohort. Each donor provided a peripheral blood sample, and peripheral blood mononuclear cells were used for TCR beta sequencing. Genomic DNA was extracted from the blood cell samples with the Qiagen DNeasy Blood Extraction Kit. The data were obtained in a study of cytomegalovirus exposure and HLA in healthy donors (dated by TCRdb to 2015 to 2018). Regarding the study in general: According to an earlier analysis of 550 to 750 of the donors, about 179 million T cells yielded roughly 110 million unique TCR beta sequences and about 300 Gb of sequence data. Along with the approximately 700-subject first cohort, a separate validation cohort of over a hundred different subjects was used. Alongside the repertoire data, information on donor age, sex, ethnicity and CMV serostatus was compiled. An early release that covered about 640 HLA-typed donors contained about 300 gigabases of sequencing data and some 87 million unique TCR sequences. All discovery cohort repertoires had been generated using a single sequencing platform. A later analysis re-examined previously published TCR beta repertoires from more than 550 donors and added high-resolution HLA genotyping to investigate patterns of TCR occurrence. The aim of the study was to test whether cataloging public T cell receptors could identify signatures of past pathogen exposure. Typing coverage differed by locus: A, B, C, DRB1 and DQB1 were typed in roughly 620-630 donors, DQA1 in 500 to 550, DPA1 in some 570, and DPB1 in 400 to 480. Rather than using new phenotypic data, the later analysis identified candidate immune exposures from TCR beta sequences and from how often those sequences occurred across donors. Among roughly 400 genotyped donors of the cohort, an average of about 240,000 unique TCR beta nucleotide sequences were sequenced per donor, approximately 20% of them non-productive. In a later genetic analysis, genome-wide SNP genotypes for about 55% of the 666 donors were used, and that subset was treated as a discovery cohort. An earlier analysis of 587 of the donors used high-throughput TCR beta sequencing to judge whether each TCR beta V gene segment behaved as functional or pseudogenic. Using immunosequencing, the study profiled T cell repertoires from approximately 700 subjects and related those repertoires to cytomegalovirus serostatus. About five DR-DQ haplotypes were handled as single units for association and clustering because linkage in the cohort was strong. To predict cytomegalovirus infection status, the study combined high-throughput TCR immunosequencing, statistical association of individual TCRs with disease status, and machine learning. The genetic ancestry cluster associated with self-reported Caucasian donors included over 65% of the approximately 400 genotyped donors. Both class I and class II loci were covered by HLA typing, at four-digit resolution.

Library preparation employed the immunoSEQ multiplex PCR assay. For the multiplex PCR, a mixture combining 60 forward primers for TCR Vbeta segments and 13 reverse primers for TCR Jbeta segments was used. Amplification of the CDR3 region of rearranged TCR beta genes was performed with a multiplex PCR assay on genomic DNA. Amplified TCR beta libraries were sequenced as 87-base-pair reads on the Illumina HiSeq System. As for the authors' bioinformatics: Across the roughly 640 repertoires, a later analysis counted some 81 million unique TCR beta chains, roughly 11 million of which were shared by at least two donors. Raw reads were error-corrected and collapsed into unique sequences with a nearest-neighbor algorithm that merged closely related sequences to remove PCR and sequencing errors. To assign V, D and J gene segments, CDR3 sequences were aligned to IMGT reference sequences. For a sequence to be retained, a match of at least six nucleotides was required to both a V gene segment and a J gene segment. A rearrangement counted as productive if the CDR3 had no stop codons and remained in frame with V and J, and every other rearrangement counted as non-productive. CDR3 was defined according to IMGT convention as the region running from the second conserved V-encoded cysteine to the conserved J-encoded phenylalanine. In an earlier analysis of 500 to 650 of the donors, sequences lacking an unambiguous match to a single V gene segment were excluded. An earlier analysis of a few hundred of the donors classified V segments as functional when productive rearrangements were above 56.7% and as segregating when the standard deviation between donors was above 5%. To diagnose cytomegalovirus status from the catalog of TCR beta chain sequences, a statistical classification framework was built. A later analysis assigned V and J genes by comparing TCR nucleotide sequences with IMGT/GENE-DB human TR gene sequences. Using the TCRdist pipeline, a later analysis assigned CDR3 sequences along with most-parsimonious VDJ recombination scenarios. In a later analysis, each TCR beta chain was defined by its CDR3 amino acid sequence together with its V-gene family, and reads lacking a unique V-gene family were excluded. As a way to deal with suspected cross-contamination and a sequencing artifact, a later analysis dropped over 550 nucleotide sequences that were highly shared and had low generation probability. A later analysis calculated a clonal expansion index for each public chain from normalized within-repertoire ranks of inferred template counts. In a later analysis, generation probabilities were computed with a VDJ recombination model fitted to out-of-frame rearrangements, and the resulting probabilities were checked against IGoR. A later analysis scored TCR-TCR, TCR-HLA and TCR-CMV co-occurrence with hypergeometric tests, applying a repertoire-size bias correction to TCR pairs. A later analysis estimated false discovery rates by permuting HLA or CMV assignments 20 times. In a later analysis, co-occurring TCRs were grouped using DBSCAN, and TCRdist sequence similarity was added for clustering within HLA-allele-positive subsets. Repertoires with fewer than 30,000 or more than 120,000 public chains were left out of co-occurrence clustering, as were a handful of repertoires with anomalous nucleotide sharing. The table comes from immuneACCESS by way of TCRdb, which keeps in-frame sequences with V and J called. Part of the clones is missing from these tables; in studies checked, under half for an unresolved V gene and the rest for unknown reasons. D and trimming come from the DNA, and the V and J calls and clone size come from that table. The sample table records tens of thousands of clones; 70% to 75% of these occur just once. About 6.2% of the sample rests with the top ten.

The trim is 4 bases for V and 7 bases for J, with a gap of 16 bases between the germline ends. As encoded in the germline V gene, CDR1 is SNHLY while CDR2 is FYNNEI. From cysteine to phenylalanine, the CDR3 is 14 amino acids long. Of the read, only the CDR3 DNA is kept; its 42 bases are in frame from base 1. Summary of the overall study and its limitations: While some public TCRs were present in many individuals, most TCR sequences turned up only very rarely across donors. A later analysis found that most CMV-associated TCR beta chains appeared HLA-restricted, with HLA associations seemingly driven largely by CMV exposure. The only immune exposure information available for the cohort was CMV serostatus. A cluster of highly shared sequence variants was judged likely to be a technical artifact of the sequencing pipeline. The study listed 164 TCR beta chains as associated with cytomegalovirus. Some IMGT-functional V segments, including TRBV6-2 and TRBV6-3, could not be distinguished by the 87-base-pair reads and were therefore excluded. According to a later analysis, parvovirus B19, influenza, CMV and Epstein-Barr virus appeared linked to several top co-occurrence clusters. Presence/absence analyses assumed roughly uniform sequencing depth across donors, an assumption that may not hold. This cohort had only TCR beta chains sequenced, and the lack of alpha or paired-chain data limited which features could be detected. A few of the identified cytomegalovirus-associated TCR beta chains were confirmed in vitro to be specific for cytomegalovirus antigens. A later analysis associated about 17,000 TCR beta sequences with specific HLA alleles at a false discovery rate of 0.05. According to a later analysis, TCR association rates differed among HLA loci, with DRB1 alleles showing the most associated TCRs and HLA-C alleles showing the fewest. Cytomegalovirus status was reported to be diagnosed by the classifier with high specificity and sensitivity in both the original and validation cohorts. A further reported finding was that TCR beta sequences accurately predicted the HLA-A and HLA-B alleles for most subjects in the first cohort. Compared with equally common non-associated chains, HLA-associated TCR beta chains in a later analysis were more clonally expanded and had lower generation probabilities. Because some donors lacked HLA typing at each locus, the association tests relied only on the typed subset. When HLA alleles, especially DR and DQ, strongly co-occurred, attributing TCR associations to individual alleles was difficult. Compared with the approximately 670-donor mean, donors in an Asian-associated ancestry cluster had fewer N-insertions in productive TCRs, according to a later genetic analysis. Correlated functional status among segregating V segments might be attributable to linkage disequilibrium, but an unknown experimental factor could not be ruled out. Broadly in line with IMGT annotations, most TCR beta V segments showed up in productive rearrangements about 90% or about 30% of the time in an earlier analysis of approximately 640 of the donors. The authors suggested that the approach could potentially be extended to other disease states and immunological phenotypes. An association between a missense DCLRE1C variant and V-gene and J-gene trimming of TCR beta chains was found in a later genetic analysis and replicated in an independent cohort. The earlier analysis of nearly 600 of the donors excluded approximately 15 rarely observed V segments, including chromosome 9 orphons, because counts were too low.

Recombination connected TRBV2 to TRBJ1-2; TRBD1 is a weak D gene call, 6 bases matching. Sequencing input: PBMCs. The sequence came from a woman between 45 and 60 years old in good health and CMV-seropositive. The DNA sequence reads TGTGCCAGCAGTGTGTCAGGGGATGATGGTGGCTACACCTTC. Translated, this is CASSVSGDDGGYTF.